These T cell receptor beta chains were read from a single sample in a study of monozygotic twins with inflammatory bowel disease. TCRdb reprocessed the 5' RACE reads and stores each CDR3 protein as one record, lacking DNA. The sample table includes 200,000 to 250,000 distinct CDR3 sequences. Input material: blood. The origin of the receptors is a human donor with ulcerative colitis or Crohn's disease, or a healthy co-twin of an affected twin (not recorded which). CDR3s include the opening cysteine and the closing phenylalanine or tryptophan.

TRBJ2-3 | TRBV12-3/TRBV12-4 | CASSFNTYTDTQYF
TRBJ1-1 | TRBV3-1 | CASSQAINTEAFF
TRBJ2-1 | TRBV20-1 | CSAPDRGGLNEQFF
TRBJ2-6 | TRBV24-1 | CATSESTGVGANVLTF
TRBJ2-7 | TRBV28 | CASSSYKAGHEQYF
TRBJ2-1 | TRBV20-1 | CSATRNNEQFF
TRBJ2-7 | TRBV9 | CASSVGWGPLGVQYF
TRBJ1-2 | TRBV12-3/TRBV12-4 | CASSLYSKLYGYTF
TRBJ1-2 | TRBV18 | CASSPLGELANYGYTF
TRBJ2-5 | TRBV5-5 | CASSAGTGLVTQYF
TRBJ1-1 | TRBV18 | CASSGDRENTEAFF
TRBJ2-4 | TRBV12-3/TRBV12-4 | CASSLRTGLAKNIQYF
TRBJ2-5 | TRBV11-2 | CASSPTPGGFPETQYF
TRBJ1-3 | TRBV20-1 | CSARVGNRGYGNTIYF
TRBJ2-7 | TRBV27 | CASRTSRAGREQYF
TRBJ2-7 | TRBV7-2 | CASSPTRDRNYEQYF
TRBJ2-3 | TRBV15 | CATSRDTGTGYNTQYF
TRBJ2-7 | TRBV7-9 | CASSLKGSVREQYF
TRBJ2-5 | TRBV3-1 | CASSQEVVGAQYF
TRBJ2-7 | TRBV5-1 | CASRTGFEQYF
TRBJ1-5 | TRBV28 | CASSPLVGLNQPQHF
TRBJ2-7 | TRBV20-1 | CSAPEDGSSYEQYF
TRBJ1-3 | TRBV25-1 | CASSGVQGRTIYF
TRBJ2-7 | TRBV5-1 | CASSLNNPYEQYF
TRBJ2-7 | TRBV6-5 | CASSYSKVSSSYEQYF
TRBJ2-3 | TRBV4-3 | CASSQEGGSTDTQYF
TRBJ2-6 | TRBV18 | CASSPSGANVLTF
TRBJ2-5 | TRBV20-1 | CSNSDRRGQETQYF
TRBJ1-2 | TRBV4-1 | CASSLSAGVNYGYTF
TRBJ2-7 | TRBV4-1 | CASSQDLGSYEQYF
TRBJ1-2 | TRBV5-1 | CASRVTLDAYGYTF
TRBJ2-1 | TRBV28 | CASSLYSNNEQFF
TRBJ1-2 | TRBV10-3 | CATEDGNYGYTF
TRBJ2-5 | TRBV7-7 | CASSLGRFGTQETQYF
TRBJ1-2 | TRBV6-1 | CASPPGLGDYGYTF
TRBJ1-4 | TRBV20-1 | CSARTGTGSNEKLFF
TRBJ2-3 | TRBV5-1 | CASSPGTGGDTQYF
TRBJ2-1 | TRBV4-2 | CASSPGTGINEQFF
TRBJ2-3 | TRBV18 | CASSYRGSDTQYF
TRBJ1-6 | TRBV7-8 | CASSFGARSYNSPLHF
TRBJ1-4 | TRBV18 | CASSPDRPPNEKLFF
TRBJ2-3 | TRBV6-5 | CASSYRGSGTDTQYF
TRBJ2-1 | TRBV6-1 | CASTLRGGPYNEQFF
TRBJ2-5 | TRBV27 | CASSLAGGRQETQYF
TRBJ2-3 | TRBV6-6 | CASSYSGDTQYF
TRBJ1-3 | TRBV19 | CASSSGPNSGNTIYF
TRBJ2-2 | TRBV30 | CAWSVGRELATGELFF
TRBJ1-5 | TRBV7-6 | CASSLELGQPQHF
TRBJ1-3 | TRBV6-1 | CASKGRGLSSGNTIYF
TRBJ1-1 | TRBV12-3/TRBV12-4 | CASCRDRLVAFF
TRBJ2-1 | TRBV11-1 | CASSPSGTSGGNSYNEQFF
TRBJ1-6 | TRBV12-3/TRBV12-4 | CASSYRRTGTNSPLHF
TRBJ2-1 | TRBV3-1 | CASSQLHLSSVQFF
TRBJ1-2 | TRBV11-2 | CASSLDPGADGYTF
TRBJ2-3 | TRBV5-1 | CASSVTADTQYF